These 9 T cell receptor beta chains share one sample of origin, sequenced in a study of breast tumors, draining lymph nodes, adjacent tissues. TCRdb re-analysed the multiplex PCR reads in MiXCR, keeping a single row per CDR3 protein. In the table there are some 140,000 distinct CDR3 sequences, under 25% of which are singletons. The lymph nodes were axillary draining lymph nodes from breast cancer patients. The sequenced sample was axillary lymph node tissue. The receptors derive from a female donor with breast cancer. Some clones in this sample may be carry-over from other donors' samples.

With respect to this clonotype: A much larger clone sits a single nucleotide away, making a read error possible. The V and J genes are TRBV25-1 and TRBJ2-3; D not certain. Germline assignment: CDR1 MGHDK and CDR2 SYGVNS. The CDR3 contains 13 residues. Trimming took off 5 bases at V and 4 bases at J, with 10 bases between the two ends. For the CDR3, the DNA is TGTGCCAGCAGTACGGCGGACGCAGATACGCAGTATTTT. It yields the protein CASSTADADTQYF.

About this clonotype itself: Just one base apart from a much larger clone, this may be a read error. This rearrangement joins TRBV30 to TRBJ1-6; weak D call: TRBD1 (6 bases). This CDR3 contains 17 residues. The germline V gene encodes CDR1 GTSNPN and CDR2 SVGIG (reference sequence). Between the trimmed V and J ends, which lost 0 bases and 3 bases, there was a span of 15 bases. In DNA, the CDR3 is TGTGCCTGGAGTGTAGCCAGGGGAACAAACTATAATTCACCCCTCCACTTT. It codes for CAWSVARGTNYNSPLHF. Full variable domain (remainder filled in from reference TRBV30 and TRBJ1-6): SQTIHQWPATLVQPVGSPLSLECTVEGTSNPNLYWYRQAAGRGLQLLFYSVGIGQISSEVPQNLSASRPQDRQFILSSKKLLLSDSGFYLCAWSVARGTNYNSPLHFGNGTRLTVT.

This clonotype has more than one count but fewer than ten. The CDR3 region is CASSGGAEQYF. The CDR3, as DNA: TGTGCCAGCAGTGGGGGGGCAGAGCAGTACTTC. This chain connects TRBV25-1 to TRBJ2-7; possibly TRBD1 or TRBD2 for D (6 bases each). The CDR3 length is 11 residues. V gave up 4 bases and J gave up 7 bases, with 8 bases separating them. CDR1 MGHDK and CDR2 SYGVNS come from the germline V gene.

This clonotype was seen many times. This rearrangement joins TRBV20-1 to TRBJ2-1, with unresolved D. CDR1 is DFQATT and CDR2 is SNEGSKA in the germline V gene (reference sequence). Deletions cut 1 base from V and 10 bases from J, with 14 bases between. This CDR3 contains 13 residues. The CDR3 is CSARGQGFREQFF. In nucleotides, the CDR3 is TGCAGTGCTAGAGGTCAAGGGTTTAGGGAGCAGTTCTTC.

The table lists this clonotype with many counts. This chain uses TRBV9 with TRBJ2-1; D is undetermined. Germline loops: CDR1 SGDLS, CDR2 YYNGEE. This CDR3 spans 11 amino acids. With 7 bases removed from V and 9 bases from J, the gap between germline ends came to 11 bases. CDR3 DNA: TGTGCCAGCGGCAGTAGCATTGAGCAGTTCTTC. Protein product: CASGSSIEQFF.

V usage is TRBV5-6 and J usage is TRBJ2-7; D remains unclear. The CDR3 spans 14 residues. Germline V gene sequence: CDR1 SGHDT, CDR2 YYEEEE. V lost 4 bases, J lost 2 bases, and 13 bases lay in between. This chain's CDR3 is CASSKDDGAYEQYF. CDR3 DNA: TGTGCCAGCAGCAAGGACGACGGAGCCTACGAGCAGTACTTC. Together with reference TRBV5-6 and TRBJ2-7, the CDR3 gives the full variable domain: DAGVTQSPTHLIKTRGQQVTLRCSPKSGHDTVSWYQQALGQGPQFIFQYYEEEERQRGNFPDRFSGHQFPNYSSELNVNALLLGDSALYLCASSKDDGAYEQYFGPGTRLTVT.

In DNA form, the CDR3 reads TGTGCCAGCAGCCAATCGACGACCCTCGCGAACACCGGGGAGCTGTTTTTT. It yields the protein CASSQSTTLANTGELFF. The rearrangement links TRBV3-1 to TRBJ2-2; unclear D gene. Per germline, CDR1 LGHDT and CDR2 YNNKEL (reference sequence). The V end lost 2 bases, the J end lost 0 bases, and 13 bases lay between the germline ends. There are 17 residues in the CDR3.

This clonotype was counted ten times or more. The V call is TRBV14, the J call TRBJ2-3, with a weak D call TRBD1 (6 bases). Germline-derived CDR1 and CDR2 are SGHDN and FVKESK. The CDR3 loop spans 18 amino acids. V was shortened by 2 bases and J by 2 bases, with 20 bases between the two germline ends. CDR3 in DNA: TGTGCCAGCAGCCAATCTAGGACAGCCACTTCCAACACAGATACGCAGTATTTT. It is translated as CASSQSRTATSNTDTQYF.

The chain combines TRBV11-3 with TRBJ2-1; the match to TRBD2 covers 11 bases. The length of the CDR3 is 18 residues. After removal of 1 base from V and 8 bases from J, the junction contained 13 bases not matched to a gene. Germline loops: CDR1 SGHNT, CDR2 YENEEA. The CDR3 spells CASSLGGVGLAEFHEQFF. CDR3 in DNA: TGTGCCAGCAGCTTAGGAGGCGTGGGACTAGCGGAGTTCCATGAGCAGTTCTTC.